This T cell receptor beta chain is from a study of blood T cell repertoires in COVID-19. On the study more broadly: The analysed material was cDNA or gDNA that came from T cells, B-cell-depleted T cells, or PBMCs.

The V gene's germline CDR1 is SGHAT and CDR2 FQNNGV. The CDR3 has 18 amino acids. V was pared by 5 bases and J by 6 bases, with 18 bases of the junction left unmatched. Profiling relied on immunoSEQ multiplex PCR, and the TCRdb table lists in-frame clones only, not all of them. The sample lists 150,000 to 200,000 clones, approximately 88% seen once, with roughly 5% in the top ten. V and J are TRBV11-2 and TRBJ2-1, with TRBD1 identical over 8 bases. The source is a man between 65 and 85 years old who had been exposed to COVID-19. The sample comprised PBMCs or T cells enriched from blood (not recorded which). The CDR3 region has the DNA TGTGCCAGCAGCCCAATGCCAGCGGCAGGGGGCTACTCCAATGAGCAGTTCTTC. The encoded protein is CASSPMPAAGGYSNEQFF.